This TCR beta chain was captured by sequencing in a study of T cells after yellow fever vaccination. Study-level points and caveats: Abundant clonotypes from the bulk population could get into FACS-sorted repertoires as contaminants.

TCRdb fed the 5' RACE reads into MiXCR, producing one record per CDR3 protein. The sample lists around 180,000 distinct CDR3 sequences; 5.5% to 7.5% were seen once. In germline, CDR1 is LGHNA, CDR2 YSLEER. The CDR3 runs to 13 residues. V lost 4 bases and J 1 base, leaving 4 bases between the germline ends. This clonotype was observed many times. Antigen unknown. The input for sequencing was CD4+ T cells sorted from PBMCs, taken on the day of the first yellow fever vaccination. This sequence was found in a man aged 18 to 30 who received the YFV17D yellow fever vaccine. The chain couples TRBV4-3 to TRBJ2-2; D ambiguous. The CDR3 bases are TGCGCCAGCAGCCCTCAGAACACCGGGGAGCTGTTTTTT. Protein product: CASSPQNTGELFF.